What follows describes a single T cell receptor beta chain. The antigen is unknown. The record originates from a study of cytomegalovirus exposure and HLA in healthy donors. Whole-study results and caveats: 164 TCR beta chains were listed as cytomegalovirus-associated. The presence/absence work took it that sequencing depth was about the same across donors. Earlier analysis looked at TCR beta V segments, and most were productive about 90% or about 30% of the time.

V shed 2 bases, J shed 1 base, and the junction held 3 bases outside the gene matches. CDR1 and CDR2 (germline): GTSNPN, SVGIG (reference sequence). The CDR3 loop spans 14 amino acids. The PCR was carried out with 60 Vbeta primers and 13 Jbeta primers. The protocol was immunoSEQ multiplex PCR, while the TCRdb copy is restricted to in-frame clones and leaves out a portion. The repertoire holds about 130,000 clones, with around 83% as singletons. The specimen was PBMCs. This chain joins TRBV30 and TRBJ2-7, with 9 bases lining up with TRBD1. The clonotype comes from a woman aged 25 to 39 in good health and CMV-seropositive. CDR3 sequence: CAWSIGTGSYEQYF. In DNA, the CDR3 is TGTGCCTGGAGTATAGGGACAGGGTCCTACGAGCAGTACTTC.